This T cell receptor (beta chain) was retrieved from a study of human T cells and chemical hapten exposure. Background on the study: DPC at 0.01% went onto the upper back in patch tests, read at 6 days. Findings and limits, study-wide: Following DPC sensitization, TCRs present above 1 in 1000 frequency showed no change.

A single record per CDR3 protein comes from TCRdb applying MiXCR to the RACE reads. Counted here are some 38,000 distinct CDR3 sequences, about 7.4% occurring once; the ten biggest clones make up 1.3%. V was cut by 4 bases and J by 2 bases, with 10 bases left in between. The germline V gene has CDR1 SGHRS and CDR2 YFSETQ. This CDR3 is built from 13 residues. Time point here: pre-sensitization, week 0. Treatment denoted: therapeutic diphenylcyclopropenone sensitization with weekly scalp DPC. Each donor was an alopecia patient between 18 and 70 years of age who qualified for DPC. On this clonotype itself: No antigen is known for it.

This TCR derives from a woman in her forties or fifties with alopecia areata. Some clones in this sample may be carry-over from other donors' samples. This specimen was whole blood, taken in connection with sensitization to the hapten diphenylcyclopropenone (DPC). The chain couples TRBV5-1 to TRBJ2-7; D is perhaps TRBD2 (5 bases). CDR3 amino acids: CASSQRAPYEQYF. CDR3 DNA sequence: TGCGCCAGCAGCCAGAGGGCCCCCTACGAGCAGTACTTC.